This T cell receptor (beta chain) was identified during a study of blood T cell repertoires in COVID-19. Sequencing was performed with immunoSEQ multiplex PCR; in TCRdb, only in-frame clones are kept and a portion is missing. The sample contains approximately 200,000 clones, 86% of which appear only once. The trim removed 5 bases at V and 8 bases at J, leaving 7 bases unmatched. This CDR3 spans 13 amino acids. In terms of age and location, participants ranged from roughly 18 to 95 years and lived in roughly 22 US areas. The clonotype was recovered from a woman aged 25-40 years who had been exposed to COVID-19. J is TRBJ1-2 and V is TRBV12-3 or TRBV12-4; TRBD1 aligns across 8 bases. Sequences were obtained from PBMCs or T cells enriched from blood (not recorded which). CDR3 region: CASSPRTGTGYTF. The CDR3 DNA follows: TGTGCCAGCAGTCCCCGGACAGGGACCGGCTACACCTTC.